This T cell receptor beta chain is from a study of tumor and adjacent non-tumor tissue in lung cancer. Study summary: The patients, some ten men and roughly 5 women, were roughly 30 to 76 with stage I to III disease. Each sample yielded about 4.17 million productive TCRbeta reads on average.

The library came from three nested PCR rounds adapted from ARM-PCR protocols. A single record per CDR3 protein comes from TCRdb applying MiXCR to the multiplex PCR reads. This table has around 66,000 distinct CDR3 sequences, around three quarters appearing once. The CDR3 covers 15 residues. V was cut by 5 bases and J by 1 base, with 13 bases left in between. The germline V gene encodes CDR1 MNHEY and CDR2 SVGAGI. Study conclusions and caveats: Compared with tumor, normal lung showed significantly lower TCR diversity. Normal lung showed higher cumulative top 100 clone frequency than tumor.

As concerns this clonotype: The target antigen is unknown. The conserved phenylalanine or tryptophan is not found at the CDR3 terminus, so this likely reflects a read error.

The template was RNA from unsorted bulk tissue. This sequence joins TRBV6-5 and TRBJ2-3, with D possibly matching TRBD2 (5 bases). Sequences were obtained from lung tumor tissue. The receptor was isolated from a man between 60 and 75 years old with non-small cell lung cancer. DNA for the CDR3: TGTGCCAGCAGTCCCAGAGAGGGTGGCACAGATACGCAGTATTAT. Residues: CASSPREGGTDTQYY.